This entry lists 31 T cell receptor beta chains sequenced from one sample in a study of vaccination effects on CD4 cells after COVID-19. Data came from immunoSEQ multiplex PCR; TCRdb stores just in-frame clones and leaves some out. The repertoire holds approximately 46,000 clones, with around 76% as singletons. Their target antigens are unknown. Culturing for around eleven days preceded CD4+ T cell isolation. Sequencing was performed on CD4+ T cells from PBMCs cultured without peptide, taken before COVID-19 vaccination. These receptors came from a human donor who had a prior SARS-CoV-2 infection.

The chain is built from TRBV9 and TRBJ2-3; D remains unclear. The CDR3 has 13 amino acids. Germline CDR1 reads SGDLS; CDR2 reads YYNGEE. V was pared by 4 bases and J by 4 bases, with 10 bases between. The CDR3 bases are TGTGCCAGCAGCCCCACGCCCGCAGATACGCAGTATTTT. This codes for CASSPTPADTQYF.

V and J are TRBV5-4 and TRBJ2-5; 10 bases fit TRBD2. Germline-derived CDR1 and CDR2 are SGHNT and YYREEE (reference sequence). The CDR3 totals 16 residues. The ends lost 4 bases at V and 4 bases at J; junction bases unmatched: 10. The DNA for the CDR3 is TGTGCCAGCAGCCTCGGGGGAGCGGGGGGGGTAGAGACCCAGTACTTC. This encodes CASSLGGAGGVETQYF.

CDR3 amino acids: CASRLGSGLDYEQYF. The CDR3 region has the DNA TGTGCCAGCAGGTTGGGAAGCGGGCTTGACTACGAGCAGTACTTC. The chain employs TRBV7-2 and TRBJ2-7; maybe TRBD2 (6 bases). The CDR3 length is 15 residues. Germline-derived CDR1 and CDR2 are SGHTA and FQGNSA. Between the trimmed V and J ends, which lost 6 bases and 3 bases, there was a span of 18 bases.

This clone was counted a single time. CDR3 DNA: TGTGCCAGCAGTTACTTACGGACACTCACCCGTGAGCAGTTCTTC. It yields the protein CASSYLRTLTREQFF. This chain links TRBV6-5 with TRBJ2-1, with D tentatively TRBD1 (5 bases). CDR1 and CDR2 from the germline V gene are MNHEY and SVGAGI. V shed 1 base and J shed 9 bases, with 16 bases lying between them. The CDR3 length is 15 residues.

J is TRBJ2-1 and V is TRBV11-3; 8 nucleotides agree with TRBD1. CDR3 size: 13 residues. Germline trimming cut 4 bases from V and 9 bases from J; bases unmatched to any gene: 5. CDR1 and CDR2 (germline): SGHNT, YENEEA. The CDR3 DNA sequence: TGTGCCAGCAGCTCAACTGACAGGGGTGAGCAGTTCTTC. Translated, it gives CASSSTDRGEQFF.

This clone was detected only once. The rearrangement uses TRBV4-1 and TRBJ2-3, with 7 bases aligning to TRBD2. Unmatched junction bases numbered 6, after V lost 0 bases and J lost 6 bases. The CDR3 contains 15 residues. CDR1 and CDR2 from the germline V gene are MGHRA and YSYEKL. In DNA, the CDR3 is TGCGCCAGCAGCCAAGAAAGTGGGGGGGAGGATACGCAGTATTTT. This gives the protein CASSQESGGEDTQYF.

The chain has TRBV2 and TRBJ1-5; 7 bases match TRBD1. V was clipped by 9 bases and J by 15 bases; unmatched bases: 14. The CDR3 totals 12 residues. Looked up from germline, CDR1 is SNHLY and CDR2 is FYNNEI. The DNA of the CDR3 is TGTGCCAGTCTCGGGAAGACAGGGCCCAGGCATTTT. It yields the protein CASLGKTGPRHF.

V gene TRBV11-3 combines with J gene TRBJ2-1; 8 bases align to TRBD2. The CDR3 is 12 amino acids. V was clipped by 6 bases and J by 7 bases; unmatched bases: 2. Per the germline V gene, CDR1 is SGHNT and CDR2 is YENEEA. This chain's CDR3 is CASSSGENEQFF. The CDR3 bases are TGTGCCAGCAGTAGCGGGGAAAATGAGCAGTTCTTC.

CDR3 residues: CASCMLQRSGYSNQPQHF. The CDR3 DNA reads TGCGCCAGCTGCATGTTGCAGAGATCAGGTTATAGCAATCAGCCCCAGCATTTT. This sequence joins TRBV10-1 and TRBJ1-5; no clear D. The germline V gene has CDR1 WNHNN and CDR2 SYGVQD (reference sequence). The CDR3 spans 18 residues. Trimming shortened V by 8 bases and J by 0 bases, and 23 bases separated the two germline ends.

This clone appeared a few times. V is TRBV7-2 and J is TRBJ1-2; 9 bases are shared with TRBD1. Trimming took 5 bases from V and 8 from J; bases not matched to a gene: 6. This CDR3 has 13 amino acids. CDR1 is SGHTA, CDR2 FQGNSA, per germline. CDR3 sequence reads: CASSLDRGVGYTF. The CDR3 DNA reads TGTGCCAGCAGCCTCGACAGGGGGGTCGGCTACACCTTC.

The chain recombines TRBV5-1 with TRBJ2-1, with 7 nucleotides matching TRBD1. This CDR3 comprises 14 residues. Germline V gene lookup returns CDR1 SGHRS and CDR2 YFSETQ. V shed 4 bases, J shed 8 bases, and the junction held 9 bases outside the gene matches. This CDR3 reads CASSLGQVRHEQFF. DNA of the CDR3: TGCGCCAGCAGCCTAGGACAGGTCCGGCATGAGCAGTTCTTC.

The chain recombines TRBV2 with TRBJ2-5; D is unclear. The CDR3 runs to 12 residues. V was pared by 8 bases and J by 7 bases, with 14 bases between. Germline CDR1 and CDR2: SNHLY and FYNNEI. The CDR3 coding sequence is TGTGCCAGCCGCCTCGACCAGGCGACCCAGTACTTC. Amino acid sequence: CASRLDQATQYF.

The rearrangement links TRBV19 to TRBJ2-7; D ambiguous. Trimming stripped 2 bases from V and 10 bases from J, with 15 bases between. There are 13 residues in the CDR3. Germline V gene lookup returns CDR1 LNHDA and CDR2 SQIVND (reference sequence). CDR3 DNA: TGTGCCAGTAGTATATTGCCTGAGGCTCAACAGTACTTC. Its translation is CASSILPEAQQYF.

A few counts support this clone. The conserved final phenylalanine or tryptophan is absent from the CDR3, which likely points to a read error. The DNA is omitted, as the CDR3 cannot be located on it reliably, and the CDR3 follows TCRdb's listing. The chain has TRBV15 and TRBJ1-5. Germline CDR1 reads LNHNV; CDR2 reads YYDKDF (reference sequence). The CDR3 region is 12 residues in length, termini included. The CDR3 sequence: CARGGAPHRPPA.

The V call is TRBV7-9, the J call TRBJ1-1; tentatively, D is TRBD1 (5 bases). Trimming cost V 1 base and J 1 base, with 22 bases left between them. The CDR3 totals 19 residues. Germline-derived CDR1 and CDR2 are SEHNR and FQNEAQ (reference sequence). The CDR3 spells CASSLVLYLGEAGNTEAFF. CDR3 coding DNA: TGTGCCAGCAGCTTAGTATTATATCTAGGGGAAGCCGGGAACACTGAAGCTTTCTTT.

The chain couples TRBV30 to TRBJ1-2; 7 nucleotides align to TRBD1. CDR3 size: 16 residues. J gave up 3 bases and V 0 bases, and 10 bases lay outside the gene matches. Germline lookup yields CDR1 GTSNPN and CDR2 SVGIG (reference sequence). Here the CDR3 reads CAWSVAWGQGDYGYTF. The CDR3 DNA reads as TGTGCCTGGAGTGTCGCGTGGGGGCAGGGGGACTATGGCTACACCTTC. Complete variable domain (other parts from reference TRBV30 and TRBJ1-2): SQTIHQWPATLVQPVGSPLSLECTVEGTSNPNLYWYRQAAGRGLQLLFYSVGIGQISSEVPQNLSASRPQDRQFILSSKKLLLSDSGFYLCAWSVAWGQGDYGYTFGSGTRLTVV.

This chain links TRBV18 with TRBJ1-2, with 7 positions matching TRBD1. The junction had 10 bases not matched to a gene; V was cut back by 4 bases and J by 2 bases. Germline CDR1 and CDR2: KGHSH and LQKENI. This CDR3 has 16 amino acids. The CDR3 loop is CASSLTRDRENYGYTF. The CDR3 region has the DNA TGTGCCAGCTCACTCACCCGGGACAGAGAGAACTATGGCTACACCTTC.

With regard to this clone: Sequence at one end of the junction differs from germline and may be a read error. The rearrangement uses TRBV5-1 and TRBJ2-1, with D perhaps given as TRBD1 or TRBD2 (5 bases each). The germline V gene has CDR1 SGHRS and CDR2 YFSETQ. The CDR3 covers 18 residues. The CDR3 reads CASNLVWGMAYSYNEQFF. The CDR3, as DNA: TGCGCCAGCAACTTGGTATGGGGGATGGCCTATTCCTACAATGAGCAGTTCTTC.

This chain uses TRBV3-1 (or the pseudogene TRBV3-2) with TRBJ2-1; D is uncertain. V was clipped by 5 bases and J by 0 bases, with 8 bases between them. CDR1 and CDR2 from the germline V gene are LGHDT and YNNKEL (reference sequence). The CDR3 consists of 14 residues. The CDR3 sequence is CASSSRSSYNEQFF. The CDR3 nucleotides are TGTGCCAGCAGCTCTCGGAGCTCCTACAATGAGCAGTTCTTC.

The J gene is TRBJ2-3, the V gene TRBV6-5; a weak D match, TRBD1 (7 bases). Germline values: CDR1 MNHEY, CDR2 SVGAGI. The CDR3 runs to 13 residues. The V and J ends lost 8 bases and 5 bases respectively, with 14 bases between them. The CDR3 bases are TGTGCCAGCCGGCGGGACAGAGAAGATACGCAGTATTTT. Its translation is CASRRDREDTQYF.

The chain recombines TRBV5-5 with TRBJ2-6; no clear D. Germline V gene data show CDR1 as SGHKS and CDR2 as YYEKEE (reference sequence). The length of the CDR3 is 15 residues. Trimming took off 2 bases at V and 1 base at J, with 7 bases between the two ends. The CDR3 sequence is CASSFSRSGANVLTF. The CDR3 nucleotides are TGTGCCAGCAGCTTCTCAAGGTCTGGGGCCAACGTCCTGACTTTC.

V usage is TRBV27 and J usage is TRBJ1-2; D is possibly TRBD1 (5 bases). The CDR3 is 13 amino acids. Germline assignment: CDR1 MNHEY and CDR2 SMNVEV (reference sequence). Trimming pared 1 base from V and 6 bases from J, leaving 9 bases between. In DNA form, the CDR3 reads TGTGCCAGCAGTTTATGGGGGGACCATGGCTACACCTTC. It yields the protein CASSLWGDHGYTF.

The chain carries TRBV7-2 and TRBJ2-6; 9 nucleotides line up with TRBD2. V lost 11 bases and J lost 4; bases outside the gene matches: 9. Germline assignment: CDR1 SGHTA and CDR2 FQGNSA. The CDR3 covers 15 residues. CDR3 residues: CADHLAGAGANVLTF. The CDR3 DNA is TGTGCCGACCACTTAGCGGGAGCAGGGGCCAACGTCCTGACTTTC.

In its sample, this clone was seen once. The chain uses TRBV5-1 and TRBJ2-5; 7 bases are shared with TRBD1. With 4 bases clipped from V and 1 base from J, the junction kept 7 bases outside the gene matches. Germline lookup yields CDR1 SGHRS and CDR2 YFSETQ. The CDR3 covers 15 residues. CDR3 region: CASSPSQGIQETQYF. CDR3 DNA sequence: TGCGCCAGCAGCCCCTCACAGGGGATCCAAGAGACCCAGTACTTC.

This clone was counted only a few times. This rearrangement joins TRBV2 to TRBJ1-2; D ambiguous. V gave up 4 bases and J gave up 5 bases, with 11 bases separating them. Germline loops: CDR1 SNHLY, CDR2 FYNNEI. CDR3 length: 13 residues. CDR3 bases: TGTGCCAGCAGTGTTGACCGAGGGTATGGCTACACCTTC. Protein product: CASSVDRGYGYTF.

This clone was counted once. V is TRBV5-1 and J is TRBJ2-7; D could derive from TRBD1 or TRBD2 (6 bases each). CDR1 SGHRS and CDR2 YFSETQ come from the germline V gene. V lost 0 bases, J lost 3 bases, and 25 bases lay in between. This CDR3 contains 19 residues. The CDR3 loop reads CASSLGVMGGNLGHYEQYF. CDR3 nucleotide sequence: TGCGCCAGCAGCTTGGGCGTCATGGGGGGCAACCTTGGCCACTACGAGCAGTACTTC.

The chain carries TRBV2 and TRBJ2-3, with a weak D call TRBD1 (6 bases). The V and J ends lost 3 bases and 5 bases respectively, with 15 bases between them. The V gene's germline CDR1 is SNHLY and CDR2 FYNNEI. The CDR3 sequence is 15 residues long. For the CDR3, the DNA is TGTGCCAGCAGTGACGCGGCAGGGGTAGGAGATACGCAGTATTTT. Translation: CASSDAAGVGDTQYF.

This clone was seen more than once but under ten times. The chain combines TRBV7-9 with TRBJ2-3; D gene uncertain. CDR3 length: 13 residues. Trimming took 2 bases from V and 7 from J, leaving 10 bases between them. From germline, CDR1 is SEHNR and CDR2 FQNEAQ (reference sequence). The CDR3, as DNA: TGTGCCAGCAGCTTAAATCCTGGTAATACGCAGTATTTT. It specifies CASSLNPGNTQYF.

The rearrangement uses TRBV24-1 and TRBJ2-5; 11 bases are shared with TRBD1. The CDR3 contains 16 residues. Germline V gene lookup returns CDR1 KGHDR and CDR2 SFDVKD. J was trimmed by 4 bases and V by 4 bases; bases with no gene match: 7. The CDR3 region has the DNA TGTGCCACCAGTGAACCCCGGACAGGGGGCGGAGAGACCCAGTACTTC. Its translation: CATSEPRTGGGETQYF.

The chain has TRBV18 and TRBJ1-6; perhaps TRBD1 as D (5 bases). The CDR3 is 18 amino acids. Between the trimmed V and J ends, which lost 2 bases and 5 bases, there was a span of 19 bases. Germline assignment: CDR1 KGHSH and CDR2 LQKENI. CDR3 sequence (DNA): TGTGCCAGCTCACCATCGTGGGGGGTAGGAGTTAATAATTCACCCCTCCACTTT. Protein product: CASSPSWGVGVNNSPLHF.

This clone was counted only a few times. The chain has TRBV12-5 and TRBJ2-2; 9 bases line up with TRBD2. Losses at the gene ends were 7 bases for V and 6 bases for J; bases not matched to a gene: 9. This CDR3 spans 15 amino acids. Germline assignment: CDR1 LGHNT and CDR2 FRNRAP. CDR3 loop: CASAQGGGRAGELFF. In DNA, the CDR3 is TGTGCTAGTGCACAGGGTGGCGGGAGGGCCGGGGAGCTGTTTTTT.